This T cell receptor beta chain was observed in a study of OX40 agonist ivuxolimab in advanced cancers. The CDR3 runs to 10 residues. Trimming cost V 2 bases and J 7 bases, with 5 bases left between them. Germline CDR1 reads SQVTM; CDR2 reads ANQGSEA. Profiling relied on immunoSEQ multiplex PCR, and the TCRdb table lists in-frame clones only, not all of them. Altogether more than 90,000 clones are present, 70% to 85% being singletons, with the ten largest covering 1.4% to 1.5%. The origin of this receptor is an adult with an advanced solid tumor such as melanoma, head and neck, liver or kidney cancer. V usage is TRBV29-1 and J usage is TRBJ1-2; TRBD1 might be the D (5 bases). The specimen comprised CD4+ or CD8+ T cells sorted from blood, sampled in a trial of the OX40 agonist ivuxolimab. The CDR3 sequence: CSVERGGYTF. In nucleotides, the CDR3 is TGCAGCGTTGAAAGGGGTGGCTACACCTTC.